What follows is one T cell receptor beta chain and its context. The antigen is unknown. The data originate from a study of blood T cells in healthy people across ages. V was cut by 1 base and J by 4 bases, with 13 bases left in between. CDR1 and CDR2 (germline): MGHRA, YSYEKL. The CDR3 has 16 residues. Study-wide points: Both higher diversity and more naive CD4+ cells marked long-lived donors when set against aged donors. From one million sequenced T cells, diversity estimates were lower bounds. Changes seen in expanded clonotypes were possibly confounded by donor CMV status left unknown.

Primed by a sample-barcoded 5' primer and a J-beta primer mix, a second PCR proceeded for roughly 7 to 12 cycles. TCRdb re-called the 5' RACE reads through MiXCR, storing one row per CDR3 protein. The sample includes 650,000 to 1,000,000 distinct CDR3 sequences, about 36% of them seen just once. The chain links TRBV4-1 to TRBJ1-4; TRBD1 is a possible D gene (5 bases). The sample was blood. The TCR was taken from a man aged 18-30 years in good health. CDR3 residues: CASSQGRGAFNEKLFF. Written as DNA, the CDR3 is TGCGCCAGCAGCCAAGGCCGTGGGGCGTTTAATGAAAAACTGTTTTTT.